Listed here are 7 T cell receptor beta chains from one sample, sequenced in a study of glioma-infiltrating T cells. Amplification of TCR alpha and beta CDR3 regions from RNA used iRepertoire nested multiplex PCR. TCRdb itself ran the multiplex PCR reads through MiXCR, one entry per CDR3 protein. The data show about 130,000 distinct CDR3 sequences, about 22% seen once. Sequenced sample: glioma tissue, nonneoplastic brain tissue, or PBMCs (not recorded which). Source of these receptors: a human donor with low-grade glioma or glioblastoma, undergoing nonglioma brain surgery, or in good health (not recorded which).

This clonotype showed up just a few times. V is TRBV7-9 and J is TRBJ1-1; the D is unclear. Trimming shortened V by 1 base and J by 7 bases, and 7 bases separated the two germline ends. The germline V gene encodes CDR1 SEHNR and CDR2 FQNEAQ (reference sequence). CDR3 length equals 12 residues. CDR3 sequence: CASSLEGGEAFF. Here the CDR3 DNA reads TGTGCCAGCAGCTTAGAGGGAGGTGAAGCTTTCTTT.

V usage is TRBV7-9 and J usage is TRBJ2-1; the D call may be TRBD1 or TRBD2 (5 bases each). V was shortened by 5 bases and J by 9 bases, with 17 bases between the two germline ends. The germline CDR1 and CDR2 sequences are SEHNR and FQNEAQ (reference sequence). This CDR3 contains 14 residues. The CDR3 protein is CASSPRQGVTEQFF. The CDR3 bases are TGTGCCAGCAGCCCCCGGCAGGGAGTTACTGAGCAGTTCTTC. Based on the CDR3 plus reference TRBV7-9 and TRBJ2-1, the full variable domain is DTGVSQNPRHKITKRGQNVTFRCDPISEHNRLYWYRQTLGQGPEFLTYFQNEAQLEKSRLLSDRFSAERPKGSFSTLEIQRTEQGDSAMYLCASSPRQGVTEQFFGPGTRLTVL.

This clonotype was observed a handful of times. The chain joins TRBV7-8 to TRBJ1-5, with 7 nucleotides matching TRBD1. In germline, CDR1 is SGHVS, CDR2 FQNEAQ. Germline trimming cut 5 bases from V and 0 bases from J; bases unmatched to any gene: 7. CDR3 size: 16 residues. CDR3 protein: CASSMGQKNSNQPQHF. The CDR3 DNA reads TGTGCCAGCAGCATGGGACAGAAGAATAGCAATCAGCCCCAGCATTTT.

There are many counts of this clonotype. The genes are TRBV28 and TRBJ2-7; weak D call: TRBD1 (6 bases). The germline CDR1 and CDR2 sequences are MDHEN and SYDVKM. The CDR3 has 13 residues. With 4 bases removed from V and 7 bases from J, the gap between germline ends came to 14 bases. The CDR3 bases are TGTGCCAGCAGTTCGGTGGGGGCGGGTGAGCAGTACGTC. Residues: CASSSVGAGEQYV.

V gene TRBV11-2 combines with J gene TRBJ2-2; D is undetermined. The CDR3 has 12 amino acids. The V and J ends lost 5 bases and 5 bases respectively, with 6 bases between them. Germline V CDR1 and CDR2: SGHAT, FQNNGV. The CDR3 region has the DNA TGTGCCAGCAGCCTCGTAACCGGGGAGCTGTTTTTT. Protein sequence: CASSLVTGELFF.

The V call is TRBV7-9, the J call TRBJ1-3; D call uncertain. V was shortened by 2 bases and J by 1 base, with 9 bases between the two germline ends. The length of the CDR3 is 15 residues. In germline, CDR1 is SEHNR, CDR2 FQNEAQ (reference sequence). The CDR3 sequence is CASSLILGSGNTIYF. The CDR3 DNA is TGTGCCAGCAGCTTAATCCTAGGGTCTGGAAACACCATATATTTT.

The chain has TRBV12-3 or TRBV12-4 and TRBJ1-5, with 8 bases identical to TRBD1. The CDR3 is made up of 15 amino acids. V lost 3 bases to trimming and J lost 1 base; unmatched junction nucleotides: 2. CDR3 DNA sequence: TGTGCCAGCAGTTTCCGGACAGGGAGCAATCAGCCCCAGCATTTT. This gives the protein CASSFRTGSNQPQHF.